The rows below give T cell receptor beta chains drawn from one sample of a study of Tregs in tolerant kidney transplant recipients. Repertoires were generated with immunoSEQ multiplex PCR, while TCRdb's copy carries only in-frame clones and drops some. The data show 60,000 to 75,000 clones, 70% to 90% seen once. Here the sequenced sample was Tregs from blood, taken before the transplant. The receptors shown here come from a human donor who received a combined kidney and bone marrow transplant. CDR3s include the opening cysteine and the closing phenylalanine or tryptophan.

v_gene	j_gene	CDR3aa
TRBV10-3	TRBJ2-3	CAISESGTGDFGTQYF
TRBV4-1	TRBJ2-7	CASSPKGDIGSYEQYF
TRBV5-1	TRBJ1-1	CASSLGPKFRGHTEAFF
TRBV7-2	TRBJ1-6	CASSRGRVGRDALHF
TRBV5-4	TRBJ1-1	CASSRGGPQMNTEAFF
TRBV2	TRBJ2-7	CASNKDRFYYEQYF
TRBV19	TRBJ1-1	CASSIVGQPIRAFF
TRBV2	TRBJ2-5	CASSVDSGKGETQYF
TRBV2	TRBJ2-4	CASCTDPIAKNIQYF
TRBV7-7	TRBJ2-5	CASSPGLLQETQYF
TRBV28	TRBJ2-1	CASQRIVYNEQFF
TRBV6-1	TRBJ2-1	CASSPLVPNEQFF
TRBV7-2	TRBJ1-2	CASSTQTGVDYGYTF
TRBV6-6	TRBJ2-7	CASSEGLAGIYEQYF
TRBV5-5	TRBJ2-7	CASSLQGTYEQYF
TRBV5-1	TRBJ1-1	CASSDQGAGEAFF
TRBV19	TRBJ2-2	CASRTPGQGRTGELFF
TRBV6-5	TRBJ1-4	CASSYGGITNEKLFF
TRBV5-1	TRBJ2-6	CASSLSGLSGANVLTF
TRBV5-6	TRBJ1-2	CASSRMVPNYGYTF
TRBV19	TRBJ1-5	CASGWFRAGKGDQPQHF
TRBV7-6	TRBJ1-5	CASSFTSRAGKDRGQHF
TRBV4-1	TRBJ1-1	CASSSGPGMFYTEAFF
TRBV7-2	TRBJ2-2	CASSLWSTGELFF
TRBV5-6	TRBJ1-2	CASSAKPGQGVSGYTF
TRBV18	TRBJ2-5	CASSPPDRVGETQYF
TRBV27	TRBJ2-3	CASSSLAGVTDTQYF
TRBV27	TRBJ2-6	CASSPSGANVLTF
TRBV4-1	TRBJ1-4	CASSQDPGQRNEKLFF
TRBV4-3	TRBJ2-2	CASSQDRDSSTGELFF
TRBV28	TRBJ1-2	CASSLGTVSANYGYTF
TRBV27	TRBJ2-1	CASSLGGRAYNEQFF
TRBV5-1	TRBJ2-7	CASRTGVTSEQYF
TRBV6-5	TRBJ2-7	CASLGLGSASYEQYF
TRBV9	TRBJ1-5	CASSRGDQPQHF
TRBV7-2	TRBJ2-1	CASSPYSSEQFF
TRBV28	TRBJ1-2	CASSYPGRGGDGYTF
TRBV19	-	CAGGTGGPYEQYF
TRBV7-2	TRBJ2-7	CASSLVDGGEQYF
TRBV28	TRBJ1-1	CASSLAGRGGTEAFF
TRBV19	TRBJ1-1	CASSMHRENTEAFF
TRBV18	TRBJ2-5	CASFQQSQLAGVYF
TRBV10-3	TRBJ1-3	CAISEGLFTADINSGNTIYF
TRBV10-3	TRBJ1-2	CAIEPGTGKGSDYGYTF